This T cell receptor (beta chain) was recovered during a study of T cells in women clearing cervical HPV infection. Looking at the study overall: Blood came at first lesion visit for cases, post-clearance for controls.

In germline, CDR1 is DFQATT, CDR2 SNEGSKA (reference sequence). V lost 1 base, J lost 5 bases, and 12 bases stayed unmatched. CDR3 length: 16 amino acids. The repertoire was sequenced with immunoSEQ multiplex PCR; TCRdb's copy has only in-frame clones and lacks some. This table lists about 39,000 clones. A remark on this clone: The target antigen is unknown. The CDR3 end lies 3 residues beyond the end of the read and is filled in from the germline J gene.

Notes on the study in general: CIN3+ cases had significantly higher TCR repertoire richness than controls, but evenness did not differ.

The chain links TRBV20-1 to TRBJ1-1; 8 positions match TRBD1. This receptor was taken from a woman aged 18 to 69 with a cervical HPV16 infection that either progressed to CIN3+ or cleared (not recorded which). The sequencing input was blood buffy coat. CDR3 DNA (partial): TGCAGTGCTAGAGGCTCCCAGGGGGCTTTGGGGACTGAA. It codes for CSARGSQGALGTE. In full, the CDR3 reads CSARGSQGALGTEAFF.